This TCR beta chain originates from a study of regulatory T cells in long-lasting Graves disease. This CDR3 spans 13 amino acids. CDR1 is ENHRY and CDR2 is SYGVKD in the germline V gene. V dropped 2 bases and J dropped 5; count of bases not matched to a gene: 1. Study observations and caveats: Patients with persistent disease shared some 2,500 public clonotypes, outpacing the roughly 870 shared by new patients. Persistent disease samples used TRBV28, TRBJ1-2 and TRBJ2-5 preferentially. The sample size was small, and this may have reduced accuracy.

This clonotype appeared a few times. The antigen remains unidentified. TCR beta libraries were built with iRepertoire HTBI primers and Arm-PCR of CDR3 regions. Using its own MiXCR run on the multiplex PCR reads, TCRdb lists one record per CDR3 protein. The sample records hundreds of thousands of distinct CDR3 sequences, roughly 21% being singletons. Time point here: persistent/refractory GD, antithyroid drugs over 5 years with positive TRAb. The TCR library used RNA extracted from PBMCs. American Thyroid Association guidelines defined Graves' disease diagnosis. Sequencing used peripheral blood mononuclear cells (PBMCs), obtained when the disease was refractory, from a patient treated with antithyroid drugs. The clonotype comes from a female donor with Graves disease. The genes are TRBV10-3 and TRBJ1-1; TRBD1 matches 8 bases. CDR3 DNA sequence: TGTGCCATCAGTGAGAGACAGGGGACTGAAGCTTTCTTT. It encodes CAISERQGTEAFF.